A selection of T cell receptor beta chains follows, all from one sample in a study of T-cell memory formation after mild COVID-19. MiXCR was run by TCRdb on the 5' RACE reads, yielding one entry per CDR3 protein. The table shows 300,000 to 400,000 distinct CDR3 sequences, with roughly an eighth occurring only once. The sample comprised PBMCs or a T cell subset sorted from them (not recorded which). These receptors originate from a man in his late teens or twenties who had mild COVID-19 (a few samples of this study predate the infection). Cell type and time point are not known. The CDR3 runs from the conserved cysteine through the conserved F or W. The D gene is left open where the match is weak. Expanded clones are given a class, and other clones once, few, many or no size at all.

j_call v_call d_call clone_size cdr3_aa cdr3_nt
TRBJ2-2 TRBV5-1 . many CASSFYNRAGELFF TGCGCCAGCAGCTTCTACAACAGGGCCGGGGAGCTGTTTTTT
TRBJ1-1 TRBV9 . . CASSELSTERTEAFF TGTGCCAGCAGCGAGCTATCGACAGAGCGCACTGAAGCTTTCTTT
TRBJ2-1 TRBV11-2 TRBD2 . CASRMGGSSYNEQFF TGTGCCAGCAGGATGGGGGGGAGCTCCTACAATGAGCAGTTCTTC
TRBJ2-5 TRBV7-7 . . CASSLNRDETQYF TGTGCTAGCAGCTTGAACAGGGATGAGACCCAGTACTTC
TRBJ1-5 TRBV10-3 . . CAISEVRGGPNQPQHF TGTGCCATCAGTGAAGTTCGGGGGGGTCCCAATCAGCCCCAGCATTTT
TRBJ2-3 TRBV6-6 . few CASSLRVGGTDTQYF TGTGCCAGCAGTCTCCGGGTAGGGGGAACAGATACGCAGTATTTT
TRBJ2-3 TRBV12-3/TRBV12-4 . . CASSLNFPSTDTQYF TGTGCCAGCAGTTTGAACTTTCCATCCACAGATACGCAGTATTTT
TRBJ1-4 TRBV5-1 TRBD1 many CASSLTGGEKLFF TGTGCCAGCAGCTTGACAGGGGGTGAAAAACTGTTTTTT
TRBJ2-5 TRBV5-4 . . CASSPGGTAQETQYF TGTGCCAGCAGCCCGGGGGGGACAGCACAAGAGACCCAGTACTTC
TRBJ1-6 TRBV6-5 . few CASSYSRPPHSPLHF TGTGCCAGCAGTTACTCTCGACCGCCGCATTCACCCCTCCACTTT
TRBJ1-2 TRBV4-1 . . CASSQWAADYGYTF TGCGCCAGCAGCCAATGGGCGGCGGACTATGGCTACACCTTC
TRBJ2-7 TRBV7-6 TRBD1 few CASSSRFRGNEQYF TGTGCCAGCAGCTCCCGATTCAGGGGGAACGAGCAGTACTTC
TRBJ1-1 TRBV20-1 . few CSAAGRYREAFF TGCAGTGCTGCCGGGAGGTACCGTGAAGCTTTCTTT
TRBJ2-3 TRBV4-1 TRBD2 many CASSQGLALDTQYF TGCGCCAGCAGCCAAGGACTAGCGCTAGATACGCAGTATTTT
TRBJ2-3 TRBV7-3 TRBD2 few CASSKTSGGATDTQYF TGTGCCAGCAGCAAAACTAGCGGGGGGGCCACAGATACGCAGTATTTT
TRBJ2-5 TRBV11-2 TRBD2 . CASSLGTSGGETQYF TGTGCCAGCAGCTTAGGGACTAGTGGAGGAGAGACCCAGTACTTC
TRBJ1-6 TRBV15 . few CATSRATGGTNSPLHF TGTGCCACCAGCAGAGCTACAGGAGGAACGAATTCACCCCTCCACTTT
TRBJ2-2 TRBV5-6 TRBD1 . CASSLDRVAGELFF TGTGCCAGCAGCCTCGACAGGGTCGCCGGGGAGCTGTTTTTT
TRBJ1-5 TRBV12-3/TRBV12-4 . few CASSLNAGDSNQPQHF TGTGCCAGCAGTTTAAACGCGGGGGATAGCAATCAGCCCCAGCATTTT
TRBJ1-1 TRBV20-1 . few CSAARDLNTEAFF TGCAGTGCGGCCAGGGATCTGAACACTGAAGCTTTCTTT
TRBJ1-1 TRBV7-2 . . CASSPRTVKAFF TGTGCCAGCAGCCCCCGGACAGTTAAAGCTTTCTTT
TRBJ1-3 TRBV7-2 . . CASSLPWGSGNTIYF TGTGCCAGCAGCTTACCCTGGGGCTCTGGAAACACCATATATTTT
TRBJ1-1 TRBV28 . few CASSLRLEAFF TGTGCCAGCAGTTTACGGCTTGAAGCTTTCTTT
TRBJ2-4 TRBV7-9 TRBD2 few CASSFSSGGTKNIQYF TGTGCCAGCAGCTTTTCTAGCGGGGGGACCAAAAACATTCAGTACTTC
TRBJ1-2 TRBV15 . . CATSRDHRDYGYTF TGTGCCACCAGCAGAGATCACAGGGATTATGGCTACACCTTC
TRBJ1-4 TRBV12-3/TRBV12-4 . . CASSLELGKLFF TGTGCCAGCAGTTTAGAGCTCGGAAAACTGTTTTTT
TRBJ2-1 TRBV5-1 . . CASSLGLGRGTEQFF TGCGCCAGCAGCCTCGGTCTCGGCAGGGGAACTGAGCAGTTCTTC
TRBJ1-3 TRBV10-3 . . CAISVGSGNTIYF TGTGCCATCAGTGTAGGTTCTGGAAACACCATATATTTT